The present entry profiles one TCR beta chain with its context. Its antigen is unknown. Qualities for individual bases were not recorded, and no much larger clone is one base off. This entry comes from a study of T cell responses to AZD1222 COVID-19 vaccine (dated by TCRdb to about 2021). At the level of the whole study: A total of 233 trial participants underwent TCR sequencing, of whom 207 had received two doses of AZD1222 and around 25 had received two doses of the MenACWY control vaccine. Trial participants were enrolled into age subgroups of 18-55, 56-69 and 70-plus years, which contained approximately 150, 28 and 58 TCR-sequenced participants, respectively.

The CDR3 regions of human TCRbeta chains were analyzed by immunosequencing. As for how the authors treated the data: TCRs in the repertoires were compared against a reference library of SARS-CoV-2-specific TCRs that had been generated with the MIRA antigen-specificity platform. Breadth was defined as the fraction of unique TCRs that were SARS-CoV-2-associated. Depth was defined as the fraction of total T cells that were SARS-CoV-2-associated. Using the MIRA data, every spike-specific TCR was mapped to the spike region that the TCR reacted to and assigned to either a CD4 or a CD8 class. Log10-transformed breadth and depth values were compared by one-way ANOVA with Sidak's multiple comparisons tests. TCRdb carries this immuneACCESS record with in-frame sequences only. Its versions omit some clonotypes, under half of them owing to an unresolved V gene in the studies checked, with the rest unexplained. V, J and clone size derive from that table, while D and trimming were established from the DNA sequence. For this sample there are 120,000 or so clones; less than 95% appear just once. 4.4% of the sample is taken by the ten largest.

The investigation overall reported the following: Vaccine-associated CD4 TCRs spanned the whole spike protein, with dominant responses in regions 160-218 and 743-854. Only five or six AZD1222 recipients were SARS-CoV-2 seropositive at baseline, limiting conclusions about previously exposed vaccinees. Epitopes outside the regions mutated in the B.1.351 and B.1.1.7 variants were reportedly recognized by nearly half of the unique spike-specific TCRs. In the small 56-69-year group, the increase in depth fell short of significance, most likely because of low power. Most participants were white British and females outnumbered males, and the authors suggested that clonal diversity may have been underestimated. A significant rise in spike-specific TCR breadth and depth was observed after two AZD1222 doses relative to day 0 and relative to MenACWY recipients. Because no day 14 peak-response samples were available, the repertoires could be characterized only after the peak T cell response.

Based on the germline V gene (reference sequence), the CDR1 and CDR2 sequences are LNHDA and SQIVND. Taken from cysteine to phenylalanine, the CDR3 has 14 residues. Only the CDR3 DNA is retained, 42 bases long and in frame from the first base. Here V drops 7 bases and J drops 5 bases, and the junction holds 5 bases not matched to any gene. The sample's time point label, in plain terms: baseline before first vaccination. The treatment or condition label of this sample denotes: meningococcal conjugate vaccine given as trial control. Vaccinee samples came from UK trials COV001 and COV002, including a single-blind randomized controlled phase 2/3 trial of AZD1222 (ChAdOx1 nCoV-19) in healthy adults. For TCRbeta chain sequencing, PBMC samples from trial participants were taken at day 0 and at day 28 after the second dose.

The sequencing used peripheral blood, collected on day 0 of MenACWY control vaccination. The sequence joins TRBV19 to TRBJ1-5; the central 10 bases match TRBD1. This sequence originates from an adult in good health. The sequenced DNA: TGTGCCAGTAAGCCCGGGACAGGGGATCAGCCCCAGCATTTT. Its coded protein is CASKPGTGDQPQHF.